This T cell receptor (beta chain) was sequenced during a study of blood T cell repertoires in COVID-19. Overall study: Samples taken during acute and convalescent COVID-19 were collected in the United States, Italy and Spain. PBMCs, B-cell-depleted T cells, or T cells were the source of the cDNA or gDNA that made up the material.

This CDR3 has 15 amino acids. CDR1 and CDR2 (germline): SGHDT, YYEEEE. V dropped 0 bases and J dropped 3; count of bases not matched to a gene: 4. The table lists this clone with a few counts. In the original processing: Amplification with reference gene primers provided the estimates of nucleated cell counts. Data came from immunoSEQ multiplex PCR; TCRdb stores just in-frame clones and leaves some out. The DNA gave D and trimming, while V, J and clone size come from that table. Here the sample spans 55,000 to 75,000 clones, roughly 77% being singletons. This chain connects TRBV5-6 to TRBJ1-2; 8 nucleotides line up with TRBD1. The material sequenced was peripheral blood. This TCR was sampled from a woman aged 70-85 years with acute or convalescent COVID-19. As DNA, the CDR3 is TGTGCCAGCAGCTTGGCCGGACAGGGCCACTATGGCTACACCTTC. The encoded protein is CASSLAGQGHYGYTF. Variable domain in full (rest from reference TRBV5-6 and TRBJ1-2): DAGVTQSPTHLIKTRGQQVTLRCSPKSGHDTVSWYQQALGQGPQFIFQYYEEEERQRGNFPDRFSGHQFPNYSSELNVNALLLGDSALYLCASSLAGQGHYGYTFGSGTRLTVV.